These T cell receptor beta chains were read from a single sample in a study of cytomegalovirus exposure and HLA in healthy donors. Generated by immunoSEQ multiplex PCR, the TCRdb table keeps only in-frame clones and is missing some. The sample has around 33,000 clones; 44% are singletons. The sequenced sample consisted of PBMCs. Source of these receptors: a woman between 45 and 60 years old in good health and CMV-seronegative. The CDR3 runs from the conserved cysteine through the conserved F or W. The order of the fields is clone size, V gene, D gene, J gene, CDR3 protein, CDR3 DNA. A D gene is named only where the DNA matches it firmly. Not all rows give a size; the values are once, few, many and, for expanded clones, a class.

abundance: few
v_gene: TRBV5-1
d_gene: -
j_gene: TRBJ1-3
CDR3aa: CASSVQGSGNTIYF
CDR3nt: TGCGCCAGCAGCGTACAGGGATCTGGAAACACCATATATTTT

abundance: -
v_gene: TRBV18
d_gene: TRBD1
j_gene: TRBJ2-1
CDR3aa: CASSPRDRAYNEQFF
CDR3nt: TGTGCCAGCTCCCCGAGGGACAGGGCCTACAATGAGCAGTTCTTC

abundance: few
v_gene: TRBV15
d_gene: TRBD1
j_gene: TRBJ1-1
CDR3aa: CATSRKLRQGGLINTEAFF
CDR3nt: TGTGCCACCAGCAGAAAACTCAGACAGGGGGGTCTCATCAACACTGAAGCTTTCTTT

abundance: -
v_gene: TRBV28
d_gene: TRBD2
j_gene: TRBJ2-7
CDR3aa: CASSSSGRHEQYF
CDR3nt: TGTGCCAGCAGCTCCAGCGGGAGGCACGAGCAGTACTTC

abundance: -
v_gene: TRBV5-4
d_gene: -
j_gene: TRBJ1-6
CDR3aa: CASSLEGGSPLHF
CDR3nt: TGTGCCAGCAGCTTGGAGGGGGGGTCACCCCTCCACTTT

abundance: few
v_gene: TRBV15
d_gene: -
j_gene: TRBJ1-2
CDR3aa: CATSTRLDHYGYTF
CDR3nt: TGTGCCACCAGTACGCGGTTGGATCACTATGGCTACACCTTC

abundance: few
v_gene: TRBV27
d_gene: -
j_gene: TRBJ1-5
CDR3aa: CASSSVDSLYQPQHF
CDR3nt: TGTGCCAGCAGTTCGGTGGACAGCCTATATCAGCCCCAGCATTTT

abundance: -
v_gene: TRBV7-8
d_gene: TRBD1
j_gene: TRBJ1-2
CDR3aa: CASSLRIAGTGTDGYTF
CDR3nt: TGTGCCAGCAGCTTACGAATTGCGGGGACAGGGACGGATGGCTACACCTTC

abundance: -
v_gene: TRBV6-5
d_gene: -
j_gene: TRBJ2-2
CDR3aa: CASSYGRGTNTGELFF
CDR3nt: TGTGCCAGCAGTTACGGCCGGGGAACGAACACCGGGGAGCTGTTTTTT

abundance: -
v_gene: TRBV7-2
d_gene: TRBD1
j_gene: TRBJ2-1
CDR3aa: CASSPDRGDEQFF
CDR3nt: TGTGCCAGCAGCCCCGACAGGGGGGATGAGCAGTTCTTC

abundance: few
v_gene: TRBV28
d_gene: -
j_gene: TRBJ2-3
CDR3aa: CASSLVGGITDTQYF
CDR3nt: TGTGCCAGCAGTTTGGTCGGCGGAATCACAGATACGCAGTATTTT

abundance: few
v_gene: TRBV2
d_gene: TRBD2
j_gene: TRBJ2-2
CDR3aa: CASSGSSGNTGELFF
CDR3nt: TGTGCCAGCAGTGGGTCTAGCGGAAACACCGGGGAGCTGTTTTTT

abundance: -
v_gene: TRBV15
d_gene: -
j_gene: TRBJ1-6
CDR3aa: CATSRDIQGNSPLHF
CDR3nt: TGTGCCACCAGCAGAGATATCCAGGGGAATTCACCCCTCCACTTT

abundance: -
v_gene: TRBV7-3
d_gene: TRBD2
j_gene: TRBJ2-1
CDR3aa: CASSLYGTSRPEQFF
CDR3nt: TGTGCCAGCAGCTTATATGGGACTAGCCGCCCTGAGCAGTTCTTC

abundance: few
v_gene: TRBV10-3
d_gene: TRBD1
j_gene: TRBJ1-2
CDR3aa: CAISESRTDRVHGYTF
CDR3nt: TGTGCCATCAGTGAGTCGAGAACGGACAGGGTGCATGGCTACACCTTC

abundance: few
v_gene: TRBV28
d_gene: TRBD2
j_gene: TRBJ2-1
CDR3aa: CASSFGGGFYEQFF
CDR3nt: TGTGCCAGCAGTTTCGGGGGGGGGTTCTATGAGCAGTTCTTC

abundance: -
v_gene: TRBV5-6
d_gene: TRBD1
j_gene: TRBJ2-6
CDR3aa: CASSLVQGGSGANVLTF
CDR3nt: TGTGCCAGCAGCTTGGTACAGGGGGGCTCTGGGGCCAACGTCCTGACTTTC

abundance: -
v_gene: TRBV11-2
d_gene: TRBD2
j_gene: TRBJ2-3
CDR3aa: CASRNIAGGVADTQYF
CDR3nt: TGTGCCAGCAGGAACATAGCGGGGGGCGTCGCAGATACGCAGTATTTT

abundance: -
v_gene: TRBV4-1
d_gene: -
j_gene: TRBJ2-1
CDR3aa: CASSQVAGKVGNEQFF
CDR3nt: TGCGCCAGCAGCCAAGTGGCGGGAAAGGTCGGCAATGAGCAGTTCTTC

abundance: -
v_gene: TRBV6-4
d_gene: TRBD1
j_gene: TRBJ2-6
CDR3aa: CASSDSTGVGANVLTF
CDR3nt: TGTGCCAGCAGTGACTCGACAGGGGTTGGGGCCAACGTCCTGACTTTC

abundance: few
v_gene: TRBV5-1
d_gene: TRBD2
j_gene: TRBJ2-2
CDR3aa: CASSWRTSGGNTGELFF
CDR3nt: TGCGCCAGCAGCTGGCGGACTAGCGGGGGGAACACCGGGGAGCTGTTTTTT

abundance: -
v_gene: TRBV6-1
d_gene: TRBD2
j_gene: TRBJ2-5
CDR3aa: CATLRGEVYQETQYF
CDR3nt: TGTGCCACCCTGCGGGGGGAGGTGTACCAAGAGACCCAGTACTTC

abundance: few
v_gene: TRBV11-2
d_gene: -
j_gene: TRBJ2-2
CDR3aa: CASSPGGSWEQTGELFF
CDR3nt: TGTGCCAGCAGCCCAGGGGGGTCGTGGGAGCAGACCGGGGAGCTGTTTTTT

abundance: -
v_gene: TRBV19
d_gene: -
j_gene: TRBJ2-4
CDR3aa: CATGIPKNIQYF
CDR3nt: TGTGCCACAGGGATCCCCAAAAACATTCAGTACTTC

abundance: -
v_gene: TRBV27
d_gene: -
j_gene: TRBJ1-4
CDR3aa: CASSAVPRRVNEKLFF
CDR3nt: TGTGCCAGCAGTGCTGTCCCAAGGAGGGTTAATGAAAAACTGTTTTTT

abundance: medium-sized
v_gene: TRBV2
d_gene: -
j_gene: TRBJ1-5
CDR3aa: CASSPGSSHNQPQHF
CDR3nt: TGTGCCAGCAGTCCGGGATCTTCGCACAATCAGCCCCAGCATTTT

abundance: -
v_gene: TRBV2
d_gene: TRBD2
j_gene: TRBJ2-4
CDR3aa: CASSGGEGNIQYF
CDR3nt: TGTGCCAGCAGTGGGGGGGAGGGAAACATTCAGTACTTC

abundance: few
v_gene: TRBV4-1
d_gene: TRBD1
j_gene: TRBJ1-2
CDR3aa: CASSQASRGSDGYTF
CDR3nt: TGCGCCAGCAGCCAGGCTTCCAGGGGGTCGGATGGCTACACCTTC

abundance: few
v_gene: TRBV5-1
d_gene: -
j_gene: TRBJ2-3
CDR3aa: CASSPGPSIRPDTQYF
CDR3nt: TGCGCCAGCAGCCCGGGTCCCAGCATTCGCCCTGATACGCAGTATTTT

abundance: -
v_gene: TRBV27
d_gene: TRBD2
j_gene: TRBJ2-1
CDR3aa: CASSFSAGEDYNEQFF
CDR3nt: TGTGCCAGCAGTTTCTCCGCGGGGGAGGACTACAATGAGCAGTTCTTC

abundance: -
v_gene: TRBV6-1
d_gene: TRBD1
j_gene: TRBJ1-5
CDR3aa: CASSTPGQGEQPQHF
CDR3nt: TGTGCCAGCAGTACCCCGGGACAGGGGGAACAGCCCCAGCATTTT

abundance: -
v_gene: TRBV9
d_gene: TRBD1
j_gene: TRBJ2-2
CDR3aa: CASSPIKGAYTGELFF
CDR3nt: TGTGCCAGCAGCCCTATTAAGGGGGCGTACACCGGGGAGCTGTTTTTT

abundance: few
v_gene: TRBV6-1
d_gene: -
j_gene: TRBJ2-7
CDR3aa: CASSEAERGFSYEQYF
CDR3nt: TGTGCCAGCAGTGAAGCTGAGAGGGGGTTCTCCTACGAGCAGTACTTC

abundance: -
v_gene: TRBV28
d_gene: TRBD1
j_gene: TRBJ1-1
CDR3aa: CASFRDRAENTEAFF
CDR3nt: TGTGCCAGCTTCCGTGACAGGGCGGAAAACACTGAAGCTTTCTTT

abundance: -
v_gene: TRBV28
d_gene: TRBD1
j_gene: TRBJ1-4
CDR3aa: CASSLTGQGFEKLFF
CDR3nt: TGTGCCAGCAGTTTAACCGGACAGGGCTTCGAAAAACTGTTTTTT

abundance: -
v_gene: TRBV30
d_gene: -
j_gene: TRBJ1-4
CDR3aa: CAHKDRSSTNEKLFF
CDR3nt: TGTGCCCATAAGGACAGAAGCTCAACTAATGAAAAACTGTTTTTT

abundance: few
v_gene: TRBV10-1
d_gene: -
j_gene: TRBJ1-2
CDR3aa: CASGEANYGYTF
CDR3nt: TGCGCCAGTGGGGAGGCTAACTATGGCTACACCTTC

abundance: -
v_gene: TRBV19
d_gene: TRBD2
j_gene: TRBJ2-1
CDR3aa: CASSMRTSGGGEQFF
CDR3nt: TGTGCCAGTAGTATGCGGACTAGCGGGGGGGGTGAGCAGTTCTTC

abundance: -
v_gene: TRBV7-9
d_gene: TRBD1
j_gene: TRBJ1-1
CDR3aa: CASSPTGETEAFF
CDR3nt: TGTGCCAGCAGCCCTACAGGGGAGACTGAAGCTTTCTTT